This T cell receptor (beta chain) was documented in a study of blood T cell repertoires in COVID-19. It was during active infection that Seattle patients were enrolled and then longitudinally followed. This clone was picked up one time. Produced via immunoSEQ multiplex PCR; TCRdb's table is partial and in-frame only. The table shows approximately 45,000 clones, with over 70% occurring only once. The sequenced sample consisted of peripheral blood. This receptor was identified in a woman older than 75 with COVID-19, enrolled during active disease.

As DNA, the CDR3 is TGTGCCAGCAGTCAGGGGTTCCATCAGCCCCAGCATTTT. It yields the protein CASSQGFHQPQHF. This chain connects TRBV27 to TRBJ1-5, with D tentatively TRBD1 (6 bases). CDR3 length: 13 amino acids. V dropped 5 bases and J dropped 5 bases, with 10 bases sitting between them. Germline V gene sequence: CDR1 MNHEY, CDR2 SMNVEV (reference sequence).